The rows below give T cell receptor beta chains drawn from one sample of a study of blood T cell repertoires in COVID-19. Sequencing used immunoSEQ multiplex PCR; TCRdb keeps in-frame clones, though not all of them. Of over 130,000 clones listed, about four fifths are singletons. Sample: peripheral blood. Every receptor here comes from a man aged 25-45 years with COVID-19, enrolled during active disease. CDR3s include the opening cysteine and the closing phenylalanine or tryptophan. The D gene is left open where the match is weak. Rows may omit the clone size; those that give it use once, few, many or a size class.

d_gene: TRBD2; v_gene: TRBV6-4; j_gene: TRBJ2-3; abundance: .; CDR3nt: TGTGCCAGCAGTGACGTCGCGGGAGTAAGCACAGATACGCAGTATTTT; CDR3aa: CASSDVAGVSTDTQYF
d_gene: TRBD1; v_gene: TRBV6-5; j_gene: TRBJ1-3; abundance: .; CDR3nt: TGTGCCAGCAGCAGACAGGGAAGCTCTGGAAACACCATATATTTT; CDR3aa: CASSRQGSSGNTIYF
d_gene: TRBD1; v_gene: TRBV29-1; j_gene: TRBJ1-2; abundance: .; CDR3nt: TGCAGCGTCGGCCGGGACAGGGAAGGTTATGGCTACACCTTC; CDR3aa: CSVGRDREGYGYTF
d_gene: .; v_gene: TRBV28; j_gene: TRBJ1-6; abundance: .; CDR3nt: TGTGCCAGCAACAATCACCATATTACCTATAATTCACCCCTCCACTTT; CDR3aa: CASNNHHITYNSPLHF
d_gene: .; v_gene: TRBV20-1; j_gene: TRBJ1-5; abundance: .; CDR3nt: TGCAGTGCTAGTATAAGGGGCGCTAGCAATCAGCCCCAGCATTTT; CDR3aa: CSASIRGASNQPQHF
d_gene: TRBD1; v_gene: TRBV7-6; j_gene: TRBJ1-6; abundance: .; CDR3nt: TGTGCCAGCAGCTTATCCCCATGGACAGGGGGAGATTCACCCCTCCACTTT; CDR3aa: CASSLSPWTGGDSPLHF
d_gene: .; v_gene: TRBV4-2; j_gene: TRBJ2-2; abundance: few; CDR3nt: TGTGCCAGCAGCCAAGAAGGGGCGGTGAACACCGGGGAGCTGTTTTTT; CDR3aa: CASSQEGAVNTGELFF
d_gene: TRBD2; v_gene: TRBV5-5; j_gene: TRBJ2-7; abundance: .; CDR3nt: TGTGCCAGCAGCGGGAGGGAACTAGGCACCTACGAGCAGTACTTC; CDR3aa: CASSGRELGTYEQYF
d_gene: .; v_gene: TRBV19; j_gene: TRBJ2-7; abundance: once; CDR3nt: TGTGCCAGTAGTAACGGGGATCGTCCCTACGAGCAGTACTTC; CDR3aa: CASSNGDRPYEQYF
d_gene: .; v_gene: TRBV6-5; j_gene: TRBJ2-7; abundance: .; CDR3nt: TGTGCCAGCAGTTCCAGACAGACGCACTACGAGCAGTACTTC; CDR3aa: CASSSRQTHYEQYF
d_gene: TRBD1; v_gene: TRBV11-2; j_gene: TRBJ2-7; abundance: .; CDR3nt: TGTGCCAGCAGCTTCGGACAGGGGGAAATCTACGAGCAGTACTTC; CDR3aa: CASSFGQGEIYEQYF
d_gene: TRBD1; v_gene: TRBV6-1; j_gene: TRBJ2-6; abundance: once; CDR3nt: TGTGCCAGCAGTGGACAGGGGGCTGGTGGGGCCAACGTCCTGACTTTC; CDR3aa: CASSGQGAGGANVLTF
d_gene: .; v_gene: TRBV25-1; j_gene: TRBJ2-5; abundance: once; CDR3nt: TGTGCCAGCAGGGGGCAGGGGCAAGAGACCCAGTACTTC; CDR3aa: CASRGQGQETQYF
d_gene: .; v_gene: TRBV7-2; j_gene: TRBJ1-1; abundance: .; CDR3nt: TGTGCCAGCAGCCCCTCGGGACTGTCGAACACTGAAGCTTTCTTT; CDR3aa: CASSPSGLSNTEAFF
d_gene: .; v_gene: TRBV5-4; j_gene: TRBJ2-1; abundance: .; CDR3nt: TGTGCCAGCAGCTTGGTTTCTGAGGGTGAGCAGTTCTTC; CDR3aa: CASSLVSEGEQFF
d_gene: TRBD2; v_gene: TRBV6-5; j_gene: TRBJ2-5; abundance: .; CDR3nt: TGTGCCAGCAGAAAGCGACTAGCGGGAGGGGAGACCCAGTACTTC; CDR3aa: CASRKRLAGGETQYF
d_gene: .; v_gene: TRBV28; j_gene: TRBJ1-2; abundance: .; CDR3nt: TGTGCCAGCAGTTTGGGGTTGGACAGACGCTATGGCTACACCTTC; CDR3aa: CASSLGLDRRYGYTF
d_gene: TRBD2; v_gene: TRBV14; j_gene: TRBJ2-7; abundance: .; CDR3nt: TGTGCCAGCAGCCGTTACGCTAGCGGGAGGGCTGTCGAGCAGTACTTC; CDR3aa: CASSRYASGRAVEQYF
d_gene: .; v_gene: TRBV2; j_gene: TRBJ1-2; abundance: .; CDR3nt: TGTGCCAGCACGGGGGGGGGCTATGGCTACACCTTC; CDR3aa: CASTGGGYGYTF
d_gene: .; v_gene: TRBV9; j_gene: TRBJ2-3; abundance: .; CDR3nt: TGTGCCAGCAGCGTGAAGACCCAGGGAGGTACGCAGTATTTT; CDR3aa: CASSVKTQGGTQYF
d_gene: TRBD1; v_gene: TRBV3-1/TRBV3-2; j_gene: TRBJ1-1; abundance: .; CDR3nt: TGTGCCAGCAGCCAAGACGACAGGGCCACTGAAGCTTTCTTT; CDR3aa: CASSQDDRATEAFF
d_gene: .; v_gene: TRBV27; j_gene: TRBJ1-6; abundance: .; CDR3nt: TGTGCCAGCAGTCCCCGGTTTGGAGCCGGTGTGCCAACCCTCCACTTT; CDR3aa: CASSPRFGAGVPTLHF
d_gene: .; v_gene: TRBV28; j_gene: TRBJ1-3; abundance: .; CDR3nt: TGTGCCAGCAGGCACGGCTCTGGAAACACCATATATTTT; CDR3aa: CASRHGSGNTIYF
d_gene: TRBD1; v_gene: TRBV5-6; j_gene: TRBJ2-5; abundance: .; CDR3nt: TGTGCCAGCAGCTTTGGGGGAGGGACAGGGGAAGAGACCCAGTACTTC; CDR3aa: CASSFGGGTGEETQYF
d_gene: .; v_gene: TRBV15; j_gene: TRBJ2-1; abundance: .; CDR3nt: TGTGCCACCAGCAGTAACCGGGAGCAGTTCTTC; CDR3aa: CATSSNREQFF
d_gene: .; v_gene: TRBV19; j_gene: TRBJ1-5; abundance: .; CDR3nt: TGTGCCAGTAGTATTTATCAGGACAGCGTAAATCAGCCCCAGCATTTT; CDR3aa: CASSIYQDSVNQPQHF
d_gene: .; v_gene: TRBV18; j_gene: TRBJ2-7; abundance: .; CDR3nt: TGTGCCAGCTCACCTTCAAGGGACAAAACCTACGAGCAGTACTTC; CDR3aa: CASSPSRDKTYEQYF
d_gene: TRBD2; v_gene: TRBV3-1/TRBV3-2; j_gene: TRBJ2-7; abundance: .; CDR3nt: TGTGCCAGCAGCCAAGTCCCGGGACTAGCTCGGAAACCCTACGAGCAGTACTTC; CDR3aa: CASSQVPGLARKPYEQYF
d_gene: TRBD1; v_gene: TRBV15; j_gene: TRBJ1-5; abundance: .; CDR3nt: TGTGCCACCAGCAGCACAGGGGGCTATCAGCCCCAGCATTTT; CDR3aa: CATSSTGGYQPQHF
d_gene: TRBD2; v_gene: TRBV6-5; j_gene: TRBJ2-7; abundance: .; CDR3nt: TGTGCCGGAGCCCGGGCTAGCGGGATAGACGAGCAGTACTTC; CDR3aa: CAGARASGIDEQYF
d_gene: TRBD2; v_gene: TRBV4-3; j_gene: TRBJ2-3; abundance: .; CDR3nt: TGCGCCAGCAGCCATTACGCGGGAGGACGCACAGATACGCAGTATTTT; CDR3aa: CASSHYAGGRTDTQYF
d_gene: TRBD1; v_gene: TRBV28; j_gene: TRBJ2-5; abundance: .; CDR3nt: TGTGCCAGCAGTCCACAGGGGGGCAAGACCCAGTACTTC; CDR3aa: CASSPQGGKTQYF
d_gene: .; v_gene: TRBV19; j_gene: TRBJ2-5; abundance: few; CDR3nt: TGTGCCAGTAGTATGTCTAGCCTTCGGGAGACCCAGTACTTC; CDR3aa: CASSMSSLRETQYF